This T cell receptor beta chain was obtained from a study of CD8 T cells in Susac syndrome. Study-level information: Over five sequenced Susac syndrome patients had clinically active disease, while about 8 were in remission.

As to this clonotype: What it binds is not known.

Study conclusions and caveats: The number of Susac-specific public clones found was around 16 in total CD8+ repertoires and a few in CD8+ TEMRA repertoires. The peak of CD8+ clonal expansion in Susac was seen in TEMRA cells and active patients.

The V gene's germline CDR1 is MDHEN and CDR2 SYDVKM. J gave up 7 bases and V 3 bases, and 6 bases lay outside the gene matches. The CDR3 spans 15 residues. Reverse transcription of roughly 0.45 to 1 ug RNA used random hexamers. The amplification used immunoSEQ multiplex PCR on TCR beta CDR3; it spanned 54 Vbeta and 13 Jbeta. From the immunoSEQ multiplex PCR reads, TCRdb called clonotypes with MiXCR, one entry per CDR3 protein. In the table there are fewer than 85,000 distinct CDR3 sequences, approximately 94% of which are singletons. The origin of this receptor is a human donor with Susac syndrome. The specimen was CD8+ T cells from PBMCs. The chain links TRBV28 to TRBJ2-7, with 13 nucleotides matching TRBD2. CDR3 bases: TGTGCCAGCAGTTTTGGGACTAGCGGGGCGGGGGAGCAGTACTTC. Protein sequence: CASSFGTSGAGEQYF.